Listed here are 27 T cell receptor beta chains from one sample, sequenced in a study of shared clonotypes between healthy human individuals. The table came from immunoSEQ multiplex PCR; TCRdb's copy has only in-frame clones and leaves some out. Of some 500,000 clones listed, approximately 77% are singletons. Input material: PBMCs. The source is a woman between 40 and 55 years old in good health. Some clones in this sample may be carry-over from other donors' samples.

In the case of this clone: Only one base separates this from a far larger clonotype, so it likely reflects a read error. Distinct nucleotide sequences in the sample also encode this CDR3. V usage is TRBV10-3 and J usage is TRBJ2-7; D may be TRBD2 (5 bases). Germline V gene data show CDR1 as ENHRY and CDR2 as SYGVKD. The CDR3 loop spans 13 amino acids. CDR3 nucleotide sequence: TGTGCCGCGGCTCAAGAGGGAGTCCACGAGCAGTACTTT. It is translated as CAAAQEGVHEQYF.

This chain links TRBV5-8 with TRBJ2-2, with TRBD1 matching 9 bases. There are 15 residues in the CDR3. Germline lookup yields CDR1 SGHTS and CDR2 YDEGEE. Unmatched junction bases numbered 3, after V lost 2 bases and J lost 4 bases. The CDR3 sequence is CASSFDRGGTGELFF. The CDR3 coding sequence is TGTGCCAGCAGCTTTGACAGGGGGGGCACCGGGGAGCTGTTTTTT.

This clone was observed at least ten times. The chain joins TRBV7-9 to TRBJ2-4, with 8 positions matching TRBD1. The germline gives CDR1 SEHNR, CDR2 FQNEAQ (reference sequence). The J segment lost 0 bases and the V segment lost 5 bases, leaving 3 bases of the junction unmatched. The CDR3 consists of 15 residues. This CDR3 is CASSHTGGAKNIQYF. The DNA for the CDR3 is TGTGCCAGCAGCCACACAGGGGGAGCCAAAAACATTCAGTACTTC.

This clone was seen a single time. The chain uses TRBV28 and TRBJ1-1; TRBD1 agrees at 10 bases. With V trimmed by 6 bases and J by 0 bases, 4 bases remained unmatched. The germline V gene has CDR1 MDHEN and CDR2 SYDVKM. CDR3 length equals 15 residues. The CDR3 nucleotides read TGTGCCAGCAGCTGGGGACAGGGGCTGAACACTGAAGCTTTCTTT. This encodes CASSWGQGLNTEAFF.

This sequence joins TRBV5-1 and TRBJ2-7, with 11 bases fitting TRBD2. The CDR3 runs to 17 residues. V was pared by 4 bases and J by 0 bases, with 9 bases of the junction left unmatched. CDR1 and CDR2 (germline): SGHRS, YFSETQ. CDR3 sequence (DNA): TGCGCCAGCAGCCCAGCCGGGACTAGCGGAAACTCCTACGAGCAGTACTTC. It translates to CASSPAGTSGNSYEQYF.

To note about this clone: This likely traces to a read error, being one base from a far larger clone. V usage is TRBV4-2 and J usage is TRBJ1-2, with 7 bases that match TRBD1. V was pared by 0 bases and J by 8 bases, with 9 bases of the junction left unmatched. Germline values: CDR1 LGHNA, CDR2 YNFKEQ. This CDR3 comprises 15 residues. The CDR3 bases are TGTGCCAGCAGCCAAGATGCCGAGGGGGCTTTGGGCTACACCTTC. Amino acids: CASSQDAEGALGYTF.

The rearrangement links TRBV5-4 to TRBJ2-7, with 8 nucleotides matching TRBD2. This CDR3 region has 16 residues. Germline V gene lookup returns CDR1 SGHNT and CDR2 YYREEE (reference sequence). Trimming took 4 bases from V and 2 from J; bases not matched to a gene: 11. The CDR3 here is CASSPGGAGGPYEQYF. The CDR3, as DNA: TGTGCCAGCAGCCCGGGTGGGGCGGGAGGCCCCTACGAGCAGTACTTC.

The chain is built from TRBV5-4 and TRBJ2-1; 7 bases line up with TRBD1. CDR1 SGHNT and CDR2 YYREEE come from the germline V gene (reference sequence). This CDR3 is 14 amino acids long. With 4 bases clipped from V and 11 bases from J, the junction kept 12 bases outside the gene matches. CDR3 loop: CASSPWDSVGKQFF. The CDR3, as DNA: TGTGCCAGCAGCCCCTGGGACAGTGTAGGAAAGCAGTTCTTC.

Remarks on this clone: Since a much larger clone is just one base distant, this may be a read error. The CDR3, as DNA: TGTGCCACCAGAGGGGCAGCCGGGGCCAACGTCCTGACTTTC. It is translated as CATRGAAGANVLTF. This chain uses TRBV28 with TRBJ2-6; D possibly uses TRBD1 or TRBD2 (5 bases each). Trimming shortened V by 10 bases and J by 4 bases, and 14 bases separated the two germline ends. The CDR3 covers 14 residues. Germline CDR1 is MDHEN and CDR2 is SYDVKM.

The chain has TRBV10-3 and TRBJ2-1, with TRBD2 identical over 13 bases. Trimming at V came to 8 bases and at J to 10 bases, leaving 8 bases not matched to a gene. This CDR3 region has 14 residues. Per the germline V gene, CDR1 is ENHRY and CDR2 is SYGVKD. The CDR3 DNA reads as TGTGCCATCTCCGGGACTAGCGGGGCGCGGGAGCAGTTCTTC. Amino acids: CAISGTSGAREQFF.

V and J are TRBV30 and TRBJ1-1; tentative D call: TRBD1 (5 bases). CDR3 length: 15 amino acids. V was trimmed by 7 bases and J by 5 bases, leaving 23 bases between them. Germline-derived CDR1 and CDR2 are GTSNPN and SVGIG (reference sequence). In nucleotides, the CDR3 is TGTGCCTCCACAGCTCGGGGGGGTGTGGAGACTGAAGCTTTCTTT. It is translated as CASTARGGVETEAFF.

The chain carries TRBV7-3 and TRBJ1-1, with 9 bases aligning to TRBD1. The CDR3 runs 14 residues. The junction had 4 bases not matched to a gene; V was cut back by 5 bases and J by 3 bases. CDR1 is SGHTA and CDR2 is FQGTGA in the germline V gene. DNA for the CDR3: TGTGCCAGCAGCCCACAGGGGGCCGACACTGAAGCTTTCTTT. Protein: CASSPQGADTEAFF.

This clone was recorded at least ten times. The rearrangement links TRBV4-2 to TRBJ1-2, with D perhaps matching TRBD1 (5 bases). V lost 4 bases and J 5 bases, leaving 20 bases between the germline ends. From germline, CDR1 is LGHNA and CDR2 YNFKEQ. The CDR3 covers 16 residues. The CDR3 is CASSRNSGASHYGYTF. CDR3 DNA: TGTGCCAGCAGCCGGAATTCTGGGGCATCCCATTATGGCTACACCTTC.

The rearrangement uses TRBV28 and TRBJ2-2; 13 bases line up with TRBD2. Germline V gene sequence: CDR1 MDHEN, CDR2 SYDVKM. The V gene end was trimmed by 6 bases and the J gene end by 6 bases; junction bases not matched to a gene: 4. This CDR3 is built from 15 residues. The CDR3 reads CASSPGLAGAGELFF. The CDR3, as DNA: TGTGCCAGCAGCCCCGGACTAGCGGGAGCCGGGGAGCTGTTTTTT.

Of note for this clone: A much larger clone lies a single base off, so this may be a read error. This chain connects TRBV6-1 to TRBJ1-5; tentative D call: TRBD1 (5 bases). The germline V and J ends were trimmed by 3 bases and 3 bases, with 6 bases remaining between them. The germline V gene has CDR1 MNHNS and CDR2 SASEGT. The CDR3 loop spans 13 amino acids. The DNA of the CDR3 is TGTGCCAGCAGTGACAGGGACAATCAGCCCCAGCATTTT. Translation gives CASSDRDNQPQHF.

This clone was counted many times. The V and J genes are TRBV11-3 and TRBJ2-1, with 14 bases matching TRBD2. This CDR3 is 16 amino acids long. Germline V gives CDR1 SGHNT, CDR2 YENEEA. V dropped 4 bases and J dropped 5; count of bases not matched to a gene: 4. The CDR3 is CASSSGLAGVDNEQFF. The CDR3 DNA follows: TGTGCCAGCAGCTCGGGACTAGCGGGAGTCGACAATGAGCAGTTCTTC.

The chain uses TRBV6-5 and TRBJ2-7; 10 nucleotides match TRBD2. This CDR3 is built from 13 residues. The trim removed 6 bases at V and 7 bases at J, leaving 6 bases unmatched. The V gene's germline CDR1 is MNHEY and CDR2 SVGAGI. In DNA form, the CDR3 reads TGTGCCAGCAGAACGAGCGGGAGGGGTGAGCAGTACTTC. As protein: CASRTSGRGEQYF.

Concerning this clone itself: The likely explanation is a read error, given a far larger clone one base away. The chain recombines TRBV6-1 with TRBJ2-1; the match to TRBD1 covers 10 bases. Germline CDR1 reads MNHNS; CDR2 reads SASEGT. This CDR3 has 15 amino acids. The CDR3 DNA follows: TGTGCCGGCAGTGACGGGACAGGGGAATACAATGAGCAGTTCTTC. It specifies CAGSDGTGEYNEQFF.

The rearrangement joins TRBV5-4 to TRBJ2-1; no reliable D call. This CDR3 spans 13 amino acids. Germline-derived CDR1 and CDR2 are SGHNT and YYREEE (reference sequence). V was shortened by 0 bases and J by 8 bases, with 9 bases between the two germline ends. The CDR3 DNA reads as TGTGCCAGCAGCTTGGTACAAGTCCATGAGCAGTTCTTC. Translation: CASSLVQVHEQFF.

Comment on this clone: It differs at one base from a far larger clone, so likely a read error. CDR3 sequence reads: CASSAGTGRLFYYTF. The CDR3, as DNA: TGTGCCAGCAGCGCCGGGACAGGGAGATTATTTTACTACACCTTC. V usage is TRBV28 and J usage is TRBJ1-2; 9 nucleotides agree with TRBD1. Germline CDR1 MDHEN, CDR2 SYDVKM. Trimming removed 6 bases from V and 10 bases from J; junction bases left unmatched: 15. The CDR3 has 15 residues.

This clone appeared many times. V is TRBV7-3 and J is TRBJ2-4; tentative D call: TRBD2 (5 bases). The CDR3 covers 11 residues. Trimming left V 5 bases short and J 13 bases short, with 12 bases between. From germline, CDR1 is SGHTA and CDR2 FQGTGA. In DNA, the CDR3 is TGTGCCAGCAGCCCAAGAAGGGAGCAGTACTTC. Residues: CASSPRREQYF.

V and J are TRBV10-3 and TRBJ1-4, with D perhaps TRBD1 (5 bases). Trimming left V 5 bases short and J 4 bases short, with 8 bases between. The germline CDR1 and CDR2 sequences are ENHRY and SYGVKD. The CDR3 covers 13 residues. CDR3 loop: CAISWGDNEKLFF. As DNA, the CDR3 is TGTGCCATCAGTTGGGGGGATAATGAAAAACTGTTTTTT.

This clone was recorded a few times. The genes are TRBV5-4 and TRBJ1-2, with 9 bases lining up with TRBD1. The CDR3 is 15 residues long. J lost 3 bases, V lost 4 bases, and 7 bases had no gene match. CDR1 is SGHNT, CDR2 YYREEE, per germline (reference sequence). The CDR3 reads CASSQYRGRDYGYTF. As DNA, the CDR3 is TGTGCCAGCAGCCAATACAGGGGGCGCGACTATGGCTACACCTTC.

A note on this clone: This may come from a read error, since a much larger clone is one base off. Other DNA sequences from this sample encode an identical CDR3 as well. V usage is TRBV6-4 and J usage is TRBJ2-3; tentative D call: TRBD2 (6 bases). The CDR3 consists of 16 residues. From germline, CDR1 is MRHNA and CDR2 SNTAGT. The CDR3 is CASSDSSAASTDTQYF. For the CDR3, the DNA is TGCGCCAGCAGTGATTCTAGCGCCGCTAGCACAGATACGCAGTATTTT.

The chain combines TRBV5-5 with TRBJ1-3; possibly TRBD1 for D (5 bases). The CDR3 runs to 15 residues. Germline CDR1 SGHKS, CDR2 YYEKEE (reference sequence). Trimming shortened V by 4 bases and J by 1 base, and 12 bases separated the two germline ends. The CDR3 DNA reads as TGTGCCAGCAGCCCTAATCAGGGATCTGGAAACACCATATATTTT. This translates into CASSPNQGSGNTIYF. Based on the CDR3 plus reference TRBV5-5 and TRBJ1-3, the full variable domain is DAGVTQSPTHLIKTRGQQVTLRCSPISGHKSVSWYQQVLGQGPQFIFQYYEKEERGRGNFPDRFSARQFPNYSSELNVNALLLGDSALYLCASSPNQGSGNTIYFGEGSWLTVV.

J is TRBJ2-2 and V is TRBV4-2; TRBD2 agrees at 9 bases. Germline CDR1 is LGHNA and CDR2 is YNFKEQ. The CDR3 covers 15 residues. The V segment lost 4 bases and the J segment 5 bases; nucleotides outside the gene matches: 5. CDR3 region: CASSRGTSRTGELFF. The CDR3 DNA sequence: TGTGCCAGCAGCCGGGGGACTAGCAGGACCGGGGAGCTGTTTTTT.

This clone was seen once. The chain is built from TRBV28 and TRBJ2-3; TRBD1 matches at 7 bases. Germline V gene lookup returns CDR1 MDHEN and CDR2 SYDVKM. CDR3 length: 17 amino acids. Unmatched junction bases numbered 15, after V lost 6 bases and J lost 3 bases. The CDR3 spells CASSYIPRDSDTDTQYF. The CDR3 region has the DNA TGTGCCAGCAGCTATATTCCCCGGGACAGCGATACAGATACGCAGTATTTT.